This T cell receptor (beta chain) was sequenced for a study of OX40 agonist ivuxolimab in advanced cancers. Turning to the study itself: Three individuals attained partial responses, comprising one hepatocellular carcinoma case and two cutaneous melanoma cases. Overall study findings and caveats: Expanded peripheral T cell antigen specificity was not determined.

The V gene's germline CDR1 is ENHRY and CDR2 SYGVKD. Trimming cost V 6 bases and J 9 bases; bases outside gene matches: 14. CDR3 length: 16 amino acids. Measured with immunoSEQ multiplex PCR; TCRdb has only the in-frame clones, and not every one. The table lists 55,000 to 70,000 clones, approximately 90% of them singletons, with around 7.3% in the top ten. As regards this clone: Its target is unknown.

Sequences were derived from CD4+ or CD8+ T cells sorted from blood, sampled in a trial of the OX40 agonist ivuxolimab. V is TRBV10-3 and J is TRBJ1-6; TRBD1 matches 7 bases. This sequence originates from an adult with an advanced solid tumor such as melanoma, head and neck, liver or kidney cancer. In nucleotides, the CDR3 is TGTGCCATCAGGACCCCCCCGGGACAGAAGTTTTCACCCCTCCACTTT. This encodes CAIRTPPGQKFSPLHF.